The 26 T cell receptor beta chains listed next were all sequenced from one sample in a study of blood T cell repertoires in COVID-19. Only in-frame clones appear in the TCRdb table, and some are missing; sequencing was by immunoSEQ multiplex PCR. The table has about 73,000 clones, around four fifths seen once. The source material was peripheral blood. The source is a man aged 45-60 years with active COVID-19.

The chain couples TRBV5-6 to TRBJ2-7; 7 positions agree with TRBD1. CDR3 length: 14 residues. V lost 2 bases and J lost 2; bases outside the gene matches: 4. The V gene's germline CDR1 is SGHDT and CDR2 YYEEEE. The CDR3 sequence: CASSFRDSAYEQYF. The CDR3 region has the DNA TGTGCCAGCAGCTTCCGGGACAGTGCCTACGAGCAGTACTTC.

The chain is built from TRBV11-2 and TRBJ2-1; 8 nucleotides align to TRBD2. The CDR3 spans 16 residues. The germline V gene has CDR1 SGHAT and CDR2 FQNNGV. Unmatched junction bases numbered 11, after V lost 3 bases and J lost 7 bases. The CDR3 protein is CASSFSDGRAGNEQFF. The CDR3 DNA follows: TGTGCCAGCAGCTTTTCCGACGGGAGGGCAGGGAATGAGCAGTTCTTC.

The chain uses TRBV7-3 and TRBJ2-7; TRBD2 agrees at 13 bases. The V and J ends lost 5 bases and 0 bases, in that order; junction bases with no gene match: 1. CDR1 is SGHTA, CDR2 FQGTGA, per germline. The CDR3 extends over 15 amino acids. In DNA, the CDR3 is TGTGCCAGCAGCCGGACTAGCGGGAGCTCCTACGAGCAGTACTTC. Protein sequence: CASSRTSGSSYEQYF.

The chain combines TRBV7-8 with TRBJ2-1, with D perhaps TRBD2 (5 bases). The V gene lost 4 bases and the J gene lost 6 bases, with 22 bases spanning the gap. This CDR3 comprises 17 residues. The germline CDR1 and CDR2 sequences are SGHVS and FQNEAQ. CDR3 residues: CASSSSAGVGSGNEQFF. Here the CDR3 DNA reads TGTGCCAGCAGCTCGTCGGCCGGGGTCGGGTCGGGCAATGAGCAGTTCTTC.

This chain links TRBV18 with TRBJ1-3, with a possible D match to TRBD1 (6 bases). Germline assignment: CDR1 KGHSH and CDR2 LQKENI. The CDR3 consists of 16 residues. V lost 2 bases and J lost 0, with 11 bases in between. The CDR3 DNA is TGTGCCAGCTCACCATATTCAGGGGACTCTGGAAACACCATATATTTT. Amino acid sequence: CASSPYSGDSGNTIYF.

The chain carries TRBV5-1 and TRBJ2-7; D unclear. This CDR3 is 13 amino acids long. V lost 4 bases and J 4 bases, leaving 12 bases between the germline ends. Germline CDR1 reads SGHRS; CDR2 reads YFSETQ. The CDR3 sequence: CASSRREWYEQYF. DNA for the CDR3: TGCGCCAGCAGCAGGAGAGAGTGGTACGAGCAGTACTTC.

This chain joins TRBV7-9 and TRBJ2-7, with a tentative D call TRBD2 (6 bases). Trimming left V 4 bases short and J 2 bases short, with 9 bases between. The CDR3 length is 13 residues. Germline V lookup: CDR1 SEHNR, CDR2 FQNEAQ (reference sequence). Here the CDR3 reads CASSSPGAYEQYF. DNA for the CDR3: TGTGCCAGCAGCTCCCCGGGAGCCTACGAGCAGTACTTC.

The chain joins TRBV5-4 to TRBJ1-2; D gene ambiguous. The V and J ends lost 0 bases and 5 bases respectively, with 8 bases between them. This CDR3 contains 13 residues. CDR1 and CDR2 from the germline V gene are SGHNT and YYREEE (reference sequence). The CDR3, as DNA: TGTGCCAGCAGCTTGGTAGGAGGGTATGGCTACACCTTC. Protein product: CASSLVGGYGYTF.

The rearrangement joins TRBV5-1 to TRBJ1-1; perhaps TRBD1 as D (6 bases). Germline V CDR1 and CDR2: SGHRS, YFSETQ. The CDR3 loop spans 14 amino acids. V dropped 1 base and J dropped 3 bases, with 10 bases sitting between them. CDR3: CASSLIAGDTEAFF. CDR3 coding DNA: TGCGCCAGCAGCTTGATAGCAGGGGACACTGAAGCTTTCTTT.

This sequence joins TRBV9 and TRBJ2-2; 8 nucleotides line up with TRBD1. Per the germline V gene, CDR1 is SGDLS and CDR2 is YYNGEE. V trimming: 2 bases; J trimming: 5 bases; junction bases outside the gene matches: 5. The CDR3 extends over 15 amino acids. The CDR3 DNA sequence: TGTGCCAGCAGCGTGACAGGGGCGAGGACCGGGGAGCTGTTTTTT. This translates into CASSVTGARTGELFF. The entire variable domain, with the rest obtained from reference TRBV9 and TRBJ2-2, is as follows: DSGVTQTPKHLITATGQRVTLRCSPRSGDLSVYWYQQSLDQGLQFLIQYYNGEERAKGNILERFSAQQFPDLHSELNLSSLELGDSALYFCASSVTGARTGELFFGEGSRLTVL.

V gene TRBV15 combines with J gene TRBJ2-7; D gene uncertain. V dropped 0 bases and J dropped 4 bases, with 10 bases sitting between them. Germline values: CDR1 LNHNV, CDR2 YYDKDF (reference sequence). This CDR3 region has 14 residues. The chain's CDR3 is CATSRDLSTYEQYF. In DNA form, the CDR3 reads TGTGCCACCAGCAGAGATTTGTCTACTTACGAGCAGTACTTC.

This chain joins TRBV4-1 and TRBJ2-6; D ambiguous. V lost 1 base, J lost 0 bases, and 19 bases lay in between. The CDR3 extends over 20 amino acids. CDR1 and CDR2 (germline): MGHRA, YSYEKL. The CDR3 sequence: CASSQVTAERPSSGANVLTF. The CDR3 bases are TGCGCCAGCAGCCAAGTAACGGCGGAACGACCAAGCTCTGGGGCCAACGTCCTGACTTTC.

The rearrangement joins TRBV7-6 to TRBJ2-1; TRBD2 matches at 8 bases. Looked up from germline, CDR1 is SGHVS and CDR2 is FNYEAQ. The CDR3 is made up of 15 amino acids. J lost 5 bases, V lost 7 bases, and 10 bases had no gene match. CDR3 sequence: CASTSSGSGNNEQFF. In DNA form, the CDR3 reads TGTGCCAGCACCTCGAGCGGGAGTGGGAACAATGAGCAGTTCTTC.

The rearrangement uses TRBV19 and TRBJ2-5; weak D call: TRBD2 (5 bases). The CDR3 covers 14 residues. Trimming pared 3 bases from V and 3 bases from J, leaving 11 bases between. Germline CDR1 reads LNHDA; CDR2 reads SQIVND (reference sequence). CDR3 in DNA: TGTGCCAGTAGTATTTATCGGGGAGAAGAGACCCAGTACTTC. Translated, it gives CASSIYRGEETQYF.

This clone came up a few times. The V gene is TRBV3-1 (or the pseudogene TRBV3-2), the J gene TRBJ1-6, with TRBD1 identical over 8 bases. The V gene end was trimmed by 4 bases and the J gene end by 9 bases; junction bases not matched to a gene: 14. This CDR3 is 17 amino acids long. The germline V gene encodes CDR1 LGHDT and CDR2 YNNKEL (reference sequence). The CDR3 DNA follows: TGTGCCAGCAGCCCAGGGGGCGCGAAGGGCGAGATTTCACCCCTCCACTTT. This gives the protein CASSPGGAKGEISPLHF.

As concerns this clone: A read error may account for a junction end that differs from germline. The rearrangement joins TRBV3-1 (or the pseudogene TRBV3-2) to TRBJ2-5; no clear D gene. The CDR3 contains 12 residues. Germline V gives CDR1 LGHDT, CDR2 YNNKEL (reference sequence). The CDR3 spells CASTQNRETQYF. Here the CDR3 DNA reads TGTGCCAGCACCCAAAATAGAGAGACCCAGTACTTC.

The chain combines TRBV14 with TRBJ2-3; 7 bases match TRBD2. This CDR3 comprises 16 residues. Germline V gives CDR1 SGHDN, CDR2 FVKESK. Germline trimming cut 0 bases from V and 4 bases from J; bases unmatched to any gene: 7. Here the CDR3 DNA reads TGTGCCAGCAGCCAAGACGTCCTAGCGGTGGCAGATACGCAGTATTTT. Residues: CASSQDVLAVADTQYF.

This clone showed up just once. The CDR3: CATSDGASGGREETQYF. The CDR3 bases are TGTGCCACCAGTGATGGCGCTAGCGGGGGGCGGGAAGAGACCCAGTACTTC. The rearrangement joins TRBV24-1 to TRBJ2-5; TRBD2 aligns across 11 bases. CDR1 KGHDR and CDR2 SFDVKD come from the germline V gene. The CDR3 runs 17 residues. The V gene end was trimmed by 3 bases and the J gene end by 3 bases; junction bases not matched to a gene: 8.

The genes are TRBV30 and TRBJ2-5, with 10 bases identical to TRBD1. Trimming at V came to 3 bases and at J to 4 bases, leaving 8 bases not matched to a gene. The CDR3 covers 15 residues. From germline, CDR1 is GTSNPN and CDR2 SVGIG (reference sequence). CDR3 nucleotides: TGTGCCTGGAGCGTGGACAGGGGGTCAGGAGAGACCCAGTACTTC. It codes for CAWSVDRGSGETQYF.

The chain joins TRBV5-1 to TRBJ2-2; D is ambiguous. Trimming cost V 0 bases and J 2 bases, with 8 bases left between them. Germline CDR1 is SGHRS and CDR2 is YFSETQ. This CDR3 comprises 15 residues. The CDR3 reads CASSLGSTNTGELFF. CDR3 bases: TGCGCCAGCAGCTTGGGCAGTACAAACACCGGGGAGCTGTTTTTT.

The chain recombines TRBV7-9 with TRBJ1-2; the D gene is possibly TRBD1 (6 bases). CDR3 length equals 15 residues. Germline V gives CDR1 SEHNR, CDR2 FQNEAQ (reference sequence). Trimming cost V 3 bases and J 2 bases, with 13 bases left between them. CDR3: CASSFRRGVNYGYTF. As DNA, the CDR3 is TGTGCCAGCAGCTTCCGCAGGGGCGTAAACTATGGCTACACCTTC.

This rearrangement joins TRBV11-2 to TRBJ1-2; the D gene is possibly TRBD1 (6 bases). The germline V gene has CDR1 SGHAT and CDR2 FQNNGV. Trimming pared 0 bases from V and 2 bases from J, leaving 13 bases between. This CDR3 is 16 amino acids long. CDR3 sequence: CASSLDPGRGNYGYTF. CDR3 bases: TGTGCCAGCAGCTTAGATCCGGGCAGGGGAAACTATGGCTACACCTTC. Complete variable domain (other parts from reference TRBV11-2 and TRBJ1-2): EAGVAQSPRYKIIEKRQSVAFWCNPISGHATLYWYQQILGQGPKLLIQFQNNGVVDDSQLPKDRFSAERLKGVDSTLKIQPAKLEDSAVYLCASSLDPGRGNYGYTFGSGTRLTVV.

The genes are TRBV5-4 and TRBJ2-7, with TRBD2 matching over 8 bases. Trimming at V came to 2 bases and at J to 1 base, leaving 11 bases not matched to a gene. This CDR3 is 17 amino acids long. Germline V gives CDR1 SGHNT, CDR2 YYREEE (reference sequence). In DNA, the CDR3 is TGTGCCAGCAGCTTAACCCTGGGACTAGAGGTTTCCTACGAGCAGTACTTC. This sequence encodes CASSLTLGLEVSYEQYF.

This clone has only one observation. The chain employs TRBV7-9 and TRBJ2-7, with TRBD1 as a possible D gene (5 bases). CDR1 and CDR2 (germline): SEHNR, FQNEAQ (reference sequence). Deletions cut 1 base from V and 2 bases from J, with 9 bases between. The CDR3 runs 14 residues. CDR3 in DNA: TGTGCCAGCAGCTTAGGGCGGACAACCTACGAGCAGTACTTC. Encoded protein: CASSLGRTTYEQYF.

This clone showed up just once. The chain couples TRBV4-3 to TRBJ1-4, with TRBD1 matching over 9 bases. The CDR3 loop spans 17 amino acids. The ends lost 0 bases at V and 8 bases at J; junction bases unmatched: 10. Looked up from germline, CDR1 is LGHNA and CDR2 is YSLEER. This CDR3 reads CASSQDMGDREVEKLFF. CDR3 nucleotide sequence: TGCGCCAGCAGCCAAGACATGGGGGACAGGGAAGTGGAAAAACTGTTTTTT.

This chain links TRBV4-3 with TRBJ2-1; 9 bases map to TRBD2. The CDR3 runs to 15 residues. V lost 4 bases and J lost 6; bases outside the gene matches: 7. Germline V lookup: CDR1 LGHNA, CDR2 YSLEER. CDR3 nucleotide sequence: TGCGCCAGCAGCCCCCTAGCGGGAACCCCCAATGAGCAGTTCTTC. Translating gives CASSPLAGTPNEQFF.